One and the same sample provided the 13 T cell receptor beta chains below, sequenced in a study of blood T cells in healthy people across ages. Together with a sample-barcoded 5' primer, a J-beta primer mix was included in a second PCR lasting roughly 7 to 11 cycles. TCRdb re-analysed the 5' RACE reads in MiXCR, keeping a single row per CDR3 protein. The data hold around 1.7 million distinct CDR3 sequences, with 28% observed a single time. Sequencing was done on a sample of blood. Receptors were obtained from a woman in her 30s in good health.

In its sample, this clonotype was seen many times. The J gene is TRBJ2-3, the V gene TRBV10-2, with no clear D. CDR3 length equals 15 residues. V was trimmed by 4 bases and J by 7 bases, leaving 18 bases between them. CDR1 is WSHSY, CDR2 SAAADI, per germline. The CDR3 DNA sequence: TGCGCCAGCAGTGGTAGCCCCCCCCCTAGAAATACGCAGTATTTT. Protein sequence: CASSGSPPPRNTQYF.

The table lists this clonotype with many counts. The V gene is TRBV5-1, the J gene TRBJ2-5, with D tentatively TRBD2 (5 bases). The CDR3 has 15 residues. Germline lookup yields CDR1 SGHRS and CDR2 YFSETQ. Between the trimmed V and J ends, which lost 1 base and 2 bases, there was a span of 12 bases. CDR3 DNA: TGCGCCAGCAGCTTGAAAGGGAGTCCACAAGAGACCCAGTACTTC. Translated, it gives CASSLKGSPQETQYF.

With respect to this clonotype: One junction end does not reproduce the germline sequence, and a read error may be involved. This rearrangement joins TRBV10-3 to TRBJ1-1, with 7 positions matching TRBD1. The CDR3 is made up of 14 amino acids. The germline CDR1 and CDR2 sequences are ENHRY and SYGVKD. CDR3 region: CVISESGGLAGAFF. The CDR3 DNA follows: TGTGTCATCAGTGAGTCAGGGGGGCTCGCGGGAGCTTTCTTT.

This clonotype was recorded a few times. J is TRBJ1-5 and V is TRBV4-1, with D possibly TRBD1 on 5 matching bases. This CDR3 has 16 residues. CDR1 and CDR2 from the germline V gene are MGHRA and YSYEKL. Trimming stripped 0 bases from V and 0 bases from J, with 9 bases between. The CDR3 loop reads CASSQEGQTSNQPQHF. For the CDR3, the DNA is TGCGCCAGCAGCCAAGAGGGGCAGACTAGCAATCAGCCCCAGCATTTT.

As concerns this clonotype: This sequence may be a read error, since a much larger clone differs from it by one base. V gene TRBV20-1 combines with J gene TRBJ2-1; 16 positions match TRBD2. Germline values: CDR1 DFQATT, CDR2 SNEGSKA (reference sequence). V shed 1 base and J 12 bases; nucleotides not matched to a gene: 6. The CDR3 loop spans 15 amino acids. The CDR3 region has the DNA TGCAGTGCTAGAGTGGGACTAGCGGGGGGGCCGGCGCAGTTCTTC. Protein: CSARVGLAGGPAQFF.

Only a few counts were recorded for this clonotype. CDR3 region: CASSLGTGQGNSPLHF. For the CDR3, the DNA is TGCGCCAGCAGCTTGGGAACGGGACAGGGGAATTCACCCCTCCACTTT. The V gene is TRBV5-1, the J gene TRBJ1-6; TRBD1 matches at 10 bases. Germline CDR1 is SGHRS and CDR2 is YFSETQ. V dropped 0 bases and J dropped 7; count of bases not matched to a gene: 4. There are 16 residues in the CDR3.

This clonotype was observed a handful of times. V and J are TRBV29-1 and TRBJ1-6; TRBD1 agrees at 7 bases. This CDR3 contains 14 residues. Germline V CDR1 and CDR2: SQVTM, ANQGSEA. V lost 6 bases to trimming and J lost 5 bases; unmatched junction nucleotides: 7. CDR3 in DNA: TGCAGCGTGGCCGACAGGGAGAATAATTCACCCCTCCACTTT. It codes for CSVADRENNSPLHF. The entire variable domain, with the rest obtained from reference TRBV29-1 and TRBJ1-6, is as follows: SAVISQKPSRDICQRGTSLTIQCQVDSQVTMMFWYRQQPGQSLTLIATANQGSEATYESGFVIDKFPISRPNLTFSTLTVSNMSPEDSSIYLCSVADRENNSPLHFGNGTRLTVT.

Concerning this clonotype: A read error may produce the germline difference seen at one junction end. The CDR3 bases are TGTGCCTGGAGTGTAGGCGTAGGAACCAATGGGCAGTTCTTC. Translated, it gives CAWSVGVGTNGQFF. This chain joins TRBV30 and TRBJ2-1; the D is unclear. Germline CDR1 and CDR2: GTSNPN and SVGIG (reference sequence). This CDR3 region has 14 residues.

The chain is built from TRBV20-1 and TRBJ2-3; 9 positions agree with TRBD2. This CDR3 comprises 16 residues. V shed 5 bases, J shed 2 bases, and the junction held 11 bases outside the gene matches. Germline values: CDR1 DFQATT, CDR2 SNEGSKA (reference sequence). In DNA, the CDR3 is TGCAGTGCTGGCGGATCGACTAGCGGAATCACAGATACGCAGTATTTT. Translating it yields CSAGGSTSGITDTQYF.

This clonotype was counted ten times or more. This chain joins TRBV20-1 and TRBJ2-7, with 7 bases matching TRBD2. The CDR3 totals 14 residues. J was trimmed by 4 bases and V by 3 bases; bases with no gene match: 9. Germline CDR1 is DFQATT and CDR2 is SNEGSKA (reference sequence). For the CDR3, the DNA is TGCAGTGCTAGTCCGGGACTACCACCATACGAGCAGTACTTC. Amino acids: CSASPGLPPYEQYF.

In its sample, this clonotype was seen a few times. This sequence joins TRBV7-9 and TRBJ1-1; no clear D gene. V was cut by 5 bases and J by 2 bases, with 12 bases left in between. Germline loops: CDR1 SEHNR, CDR2 FQNEAQ (reference sequence). The CDR3 extends over 14 amino acids. The CDR3 DNA reads as TGTGCCAGCAGCCCAAGGTCCGGAAACACTGAAGCTTTCTTT. This sequence encodes CASSPRSGNTEAFF.

The chain joins TRBV12-3 or TRBV12-4 to TRBJ2-1; the D gene is possibly TRBD2 (5 bases). Trimming shortened V by 5 bases and J by 7 bases, and 9 bases separated the two germline ends. This CDR3 has 12 residues. CDR3 nucleotides: TGTGCCAGCAGTATCCGGGGAAATGAGCAGTTCTTC. Translating gives CASSIRGNEQFF.

V gene TRBV6-5 combines with J gene TRBJ2-7; D is undetermined. The CDR3 is 13 residues long. The V and J ends lost 6 bases and 3 bases respectively, with 12 bases between them. Germline V lookup: CDR1 MNHEY, CDR2 SVGAGI. Written as DNA, the CDR3 is TGTGCCAGCAGCTCCCGTTACGGCTACGAGCAGTACTTC. As protein: CASSSRYGYEQYF.